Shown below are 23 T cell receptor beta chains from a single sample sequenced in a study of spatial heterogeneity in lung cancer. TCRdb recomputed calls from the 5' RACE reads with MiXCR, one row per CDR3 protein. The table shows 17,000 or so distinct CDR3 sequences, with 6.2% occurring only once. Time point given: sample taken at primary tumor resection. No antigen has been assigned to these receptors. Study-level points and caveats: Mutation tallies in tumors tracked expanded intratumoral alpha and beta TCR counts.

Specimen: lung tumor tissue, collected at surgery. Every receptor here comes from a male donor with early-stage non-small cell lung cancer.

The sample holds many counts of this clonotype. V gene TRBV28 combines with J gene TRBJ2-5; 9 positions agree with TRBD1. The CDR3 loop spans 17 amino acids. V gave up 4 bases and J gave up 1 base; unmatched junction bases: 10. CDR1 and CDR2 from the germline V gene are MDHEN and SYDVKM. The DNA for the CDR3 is TGTGCCAGCAGTTACACCCAGGGACAGGGCAGCCAAGAGACCCAGTACTTC. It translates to CASSYTQGQGSQETQYF.

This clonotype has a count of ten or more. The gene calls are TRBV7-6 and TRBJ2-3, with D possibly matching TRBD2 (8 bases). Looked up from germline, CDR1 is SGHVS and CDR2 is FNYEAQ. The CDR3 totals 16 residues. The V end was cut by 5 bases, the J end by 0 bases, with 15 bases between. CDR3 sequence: CASSPGGGRSTDTQYF. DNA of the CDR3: TGTGCCAGCAGCCCGGGAGGGGGCCGAAGCACAGATACGCAGTATTTT.

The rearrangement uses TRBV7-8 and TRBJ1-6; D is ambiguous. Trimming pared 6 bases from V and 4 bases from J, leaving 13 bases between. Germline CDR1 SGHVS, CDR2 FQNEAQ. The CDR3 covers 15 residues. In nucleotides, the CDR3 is TGTGCCAGCAGATACGGGGTCCCTTATAATTCACCCCTCCACTTT. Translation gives CASRYGVPYNSPLHF.

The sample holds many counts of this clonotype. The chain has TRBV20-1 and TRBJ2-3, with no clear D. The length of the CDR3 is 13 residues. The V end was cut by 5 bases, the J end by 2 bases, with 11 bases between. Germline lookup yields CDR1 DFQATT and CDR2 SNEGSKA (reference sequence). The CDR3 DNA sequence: TGCAGTGCTCCGGCCCCCGTCACAGATACGCAGTATTTT. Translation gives CSAPAPVTDTQYF.

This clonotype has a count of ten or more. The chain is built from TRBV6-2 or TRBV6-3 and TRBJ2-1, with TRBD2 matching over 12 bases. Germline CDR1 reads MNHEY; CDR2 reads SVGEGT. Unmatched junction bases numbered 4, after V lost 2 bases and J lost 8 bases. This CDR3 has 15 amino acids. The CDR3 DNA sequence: TGTGCCAGCAGTTACCCGGGACTAGCGGGCGATGAGCAGTTCTTC. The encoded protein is CASSYPGLAGDEQFF.

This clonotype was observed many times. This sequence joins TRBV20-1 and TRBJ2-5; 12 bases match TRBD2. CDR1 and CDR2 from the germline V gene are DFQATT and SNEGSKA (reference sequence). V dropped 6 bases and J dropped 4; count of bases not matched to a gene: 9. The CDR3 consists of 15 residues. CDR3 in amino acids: CSAQKASGRGETQYF. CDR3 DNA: TGCAGTGCCCAGAAGGCTAGCGGGAGGGGAGAGACCCAGTACTTC.

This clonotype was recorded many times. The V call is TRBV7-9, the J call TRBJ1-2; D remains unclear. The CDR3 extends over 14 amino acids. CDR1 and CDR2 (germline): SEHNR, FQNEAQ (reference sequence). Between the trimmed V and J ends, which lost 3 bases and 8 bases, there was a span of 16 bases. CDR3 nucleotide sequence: TGTGCCAGCAGCTTGGTCCCGGCAGAGAGCGGCTACACCTTC. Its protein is CASSLVPAESGYTF.

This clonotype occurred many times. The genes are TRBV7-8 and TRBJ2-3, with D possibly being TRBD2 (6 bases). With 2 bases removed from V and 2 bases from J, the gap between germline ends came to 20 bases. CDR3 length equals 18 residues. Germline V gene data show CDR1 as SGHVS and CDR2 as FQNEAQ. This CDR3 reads CASSLTVWGVRPTDTQYF. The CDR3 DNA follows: TGTGCCAGCAGCTTAACGGTCTGGGGGGTAAGGCCCACAGATACGCAGTATTTT.

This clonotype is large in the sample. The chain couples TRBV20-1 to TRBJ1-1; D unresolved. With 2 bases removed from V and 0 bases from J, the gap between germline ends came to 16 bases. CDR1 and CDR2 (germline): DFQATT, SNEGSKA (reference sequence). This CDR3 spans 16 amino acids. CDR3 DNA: TGCAGTGCTAGAACAACCGCGGGTTTCATGAACACTGAAGCTTTCTTT. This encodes CSARTTAGFMNTEAFF.

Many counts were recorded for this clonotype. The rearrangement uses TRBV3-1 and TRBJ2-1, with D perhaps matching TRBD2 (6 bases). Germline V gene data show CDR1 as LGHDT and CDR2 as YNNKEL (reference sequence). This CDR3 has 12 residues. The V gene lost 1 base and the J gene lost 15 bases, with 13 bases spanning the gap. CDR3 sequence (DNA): TGTGCCAGCAGCCAAGGGGACTCCCCGTCGTTCTTC. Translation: CASSQGDSPSFF.

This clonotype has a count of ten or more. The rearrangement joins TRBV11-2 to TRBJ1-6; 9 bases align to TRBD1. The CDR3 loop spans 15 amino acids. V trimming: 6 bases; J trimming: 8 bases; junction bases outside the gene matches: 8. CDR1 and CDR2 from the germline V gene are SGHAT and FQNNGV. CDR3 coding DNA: TGTGCCAGCAGACGACCGGGACAGGGTTATTCACCCCTCCACTTT. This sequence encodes CASRRPGQGYSPLHF.

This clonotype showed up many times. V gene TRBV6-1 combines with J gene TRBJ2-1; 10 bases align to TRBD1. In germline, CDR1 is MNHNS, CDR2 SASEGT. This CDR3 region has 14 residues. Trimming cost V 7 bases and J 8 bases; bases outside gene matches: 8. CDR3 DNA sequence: TGTGCCAGCACCGGGACAGGGGAAGGGTATGAGCAGTTCTTC. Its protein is CASTGTGEGYEQFF.

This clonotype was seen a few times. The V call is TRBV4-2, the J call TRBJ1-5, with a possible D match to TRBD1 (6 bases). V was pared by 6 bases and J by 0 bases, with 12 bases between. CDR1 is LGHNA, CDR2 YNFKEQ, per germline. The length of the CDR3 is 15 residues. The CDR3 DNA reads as TGTGCCAGCAGTTCTTCAGGGGATAGCAATCAGCCCCAGCATTTT. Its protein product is CASSSSGDSNQPQHF.

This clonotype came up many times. CDR3 residues: CASSEGVGGTEAFF. The CDR3 DNA reads TGTGCCAGCAGTGAAGGGGTGGGCGGCACTGAAGCTTTCTTT. The J gene is TRBJ1-1, the V gene TRBV6-1; D is unclear. V dropped 1 base and J dropped 4 bases, with 10 bases sitting between them. This CDR3 has 14 amino acids. Germline CDR1 reads MNHNS; CDR2 reads SASEGT.

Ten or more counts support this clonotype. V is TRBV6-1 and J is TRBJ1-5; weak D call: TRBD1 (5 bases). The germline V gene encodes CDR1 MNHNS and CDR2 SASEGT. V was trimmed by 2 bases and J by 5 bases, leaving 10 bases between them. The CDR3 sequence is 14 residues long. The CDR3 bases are TGTGCCAGCAGTGAAATCAGGGTGGATCAGCCCCAGCATTTT. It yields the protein CASSEIRVDQPQHF.

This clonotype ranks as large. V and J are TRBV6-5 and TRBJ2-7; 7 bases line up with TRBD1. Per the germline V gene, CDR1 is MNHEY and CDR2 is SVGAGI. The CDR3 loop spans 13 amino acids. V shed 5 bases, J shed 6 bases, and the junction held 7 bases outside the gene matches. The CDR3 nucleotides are TGTGCCAGCAGTGAGGGGGCCCGGGGCGAGCAGTACTTC. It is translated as CASSEGARGEQYF.

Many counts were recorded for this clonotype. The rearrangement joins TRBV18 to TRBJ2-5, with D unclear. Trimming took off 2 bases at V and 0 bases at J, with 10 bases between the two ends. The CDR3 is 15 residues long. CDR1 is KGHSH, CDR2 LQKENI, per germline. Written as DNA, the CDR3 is TGTGCCAGCTCACCAAAAAAAACGGACCAAGAGACCCAGTACTTC. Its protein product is CASSPKKTDQETQYF.

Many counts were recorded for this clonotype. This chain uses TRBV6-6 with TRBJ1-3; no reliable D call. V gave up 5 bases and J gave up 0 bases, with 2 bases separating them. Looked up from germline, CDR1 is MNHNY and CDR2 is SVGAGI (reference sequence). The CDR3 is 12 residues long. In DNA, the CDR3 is TGTGCCAGCAGTCCCTCTGGAAACACCATATATTTT. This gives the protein CASSPSGNTIYF.

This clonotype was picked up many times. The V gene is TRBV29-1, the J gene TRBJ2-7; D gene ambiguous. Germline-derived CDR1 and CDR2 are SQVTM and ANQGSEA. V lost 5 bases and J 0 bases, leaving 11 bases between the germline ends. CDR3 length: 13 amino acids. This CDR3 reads CSVRPTVSYEQYF. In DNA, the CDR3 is TGCAGCGTTAGACCTACAGTCTCCTACGAGCAGTACTTC.

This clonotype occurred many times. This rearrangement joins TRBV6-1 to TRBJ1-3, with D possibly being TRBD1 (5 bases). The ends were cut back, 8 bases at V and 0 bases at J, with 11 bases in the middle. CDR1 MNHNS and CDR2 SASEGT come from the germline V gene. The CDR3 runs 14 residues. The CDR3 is CASSAGGSGNTIYF. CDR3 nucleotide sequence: TGTGCCAGCTCCGCCGGGGGCTCTGGAAACACCATATATTTT.

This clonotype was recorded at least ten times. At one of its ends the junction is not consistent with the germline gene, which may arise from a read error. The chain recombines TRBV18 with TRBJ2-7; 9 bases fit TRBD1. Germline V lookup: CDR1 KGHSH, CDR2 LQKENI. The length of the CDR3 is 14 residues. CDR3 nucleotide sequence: TGTGTCAGCTCACCGGGACAGGGATCGTACGAGCAGTACTTC. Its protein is CVSSPGQGSYEQYF.

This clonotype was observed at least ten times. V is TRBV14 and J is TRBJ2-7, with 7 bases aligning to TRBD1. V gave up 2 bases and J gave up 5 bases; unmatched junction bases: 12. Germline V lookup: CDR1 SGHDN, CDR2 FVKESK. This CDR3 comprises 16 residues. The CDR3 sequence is CASSQPGVTGVDEQYF. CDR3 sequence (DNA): TGTGCCAGCAGCCAACCCGGCGTCACAGGGGTAGACGAGCAGTACTTC. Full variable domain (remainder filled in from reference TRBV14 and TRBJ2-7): EAGVTQFPSHSVIEKGQTVTLRCDPISGHDNLYWYRRVMGKEIKFLLHFVKESKQDESGMPNNRFLAERTGGTYSTLKVQPAELEDSGVYFCASSQPGVTGVDEQYFGPGTRLTVT.

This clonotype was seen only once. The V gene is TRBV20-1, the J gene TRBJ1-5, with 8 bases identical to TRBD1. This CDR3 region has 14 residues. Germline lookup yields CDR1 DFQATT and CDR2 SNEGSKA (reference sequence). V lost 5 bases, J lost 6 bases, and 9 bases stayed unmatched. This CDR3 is CSAPLDRAGQPQHF. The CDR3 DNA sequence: TGCAGTGCTCCCCTGGACAGGGCGGGTCAGCCCCAGCATTTT.